This T cell receptor (beta chain) was recovered during a study of metastatic and nonmetastatic thyroid tumors (dated by TCRdb to about 2020). Notes on the research overall: For patients with malignant and with benign thyroid disease, the researchers compared repertoires between peripheral blood samples and tumor or nodule tissue samples. What the work shows at the level of the full study, not this receptor alone: In both blood and tumor samples, malignant tumors were reported to have significantly higher TCR beta diversity than benign nodules.

From the germline V gene, CDR1 is MGHRA and CDR2 is YSYEKL. Including cysteine and phenylalanine, the CDR3 has 14 amino acids. The CDR3 DNA has 42 bases and is translated from base 1. Trimming at the junction amounts to 1 base on V and 5 bases on J, and the germline ends lie 11 bases apart. To note about this clone: Its binding antigen is unknown. No base quality information exists; no much larger clone differs at one position.

The library was obtained by PCR. For sequencing, an Illumina HiSeq 4000 was employed. The TCR beta-chain CDR3 region of each patient was profiled by high-throughput sequencing. Regarding the original processing steps: A classifier to discriminate distant-metastatic papillary thyroid cancer patients was built from CDR3 differences across clinicopathological groups. To measure repertoire diversity the researchers used the Shannon index, while the Morisita-Horn index served to gauge how similar the tumor and blood repertoires were. The public reads were reanalyzed by TCRdb: fastp trimming at Q25, MiXCR alignment, in-frame beta chains only. These V and J calls rely on TCRdb rather than the paper's analysis. The sample contains roughly 83,000 clones, 14% to 15% of them found a single time. The leading ten clones occupy 3% to 4.5% of the sample. None of the patients had been given any treatment before thyroid surgery. The study retrospectively analysed patient clinical samples collected from about 2012 to 2018 using T-cell receptor beta sequencing.

What was sequenced was blood. The chain is made from TRBV4-1 and TRBJ1-1; TRBD1 is perhaps the D gene, given 5 matching bases. This sequence originates from a female donor with papillary thyroid cancer or a benign thyroid nodule (not recorded which). Some clones in this sample may be carry-over from other donors' samples. The DNA sequence reads TGCGCCAGCAGCCAAGCCAGTTGGGGGACTGAAGCTTTCTTT. This codes for CASSQASWGTEAFF.